These 7 T cell receptor beta chains share one sample of origin, sequenced in a study of cytomegalovirus exposure and HLA in healthy donors. Primers: 60 Vbeta forward and 13 Jbeta reverse. Measured with immunoSEQ multiplex PCR; TCRdb has only the in-frame clones, and not every one. The table shows some 150,000 clones, with roughly 80% occurring only once. Material for sequencing was PBMCs. Every receptor here comes from a woman younger than 45 in good health and CMV-seronegative.

The genes are TRBV9 and TRBJ1-2; D call uncertain. Trimming shortened V by 0 bases and J by 1 base, and 13 bases separated the two germline ends. CDR1 is SGDLS and CDR2 is YYNGEE in the germline V gene. CDR3 length: 16 amino acids. The CDR3 region is CASSVATGVGNYGYTF. Here the CDR3 DNA reads TGTGCCAGCAGCGTAGCTACCGGGGTTGGTAACTATGGCTACACCTTC.

The chain has TRBV5-4 and TRBJ2-5, with 7 bases lining up with TRBD2. V shed 4 bases, J shed 5 bases, and the junction held 11 bases outside the gene matches. The CDR3 totals 15 residues. Germline CDR1 reads SGHNT; CDR2 reads YYREEE (reference sequence). CDR3 coding DNA: TGTGCCAGCAGCCCCAGTGTAGGGGAGGGGGAGACCCAGTACTTC. It yields the protein CASSPSVGEGETQYF.

The chain employs TRBV7-3 and TRBJ2-3; D possibly corresponds to TRBD2 (6 bases). The CDR3 consists of 13 residues. Germline V gives CDR1 SGHTA, CDR2 FQGTGA. V was shortened by 5 bases and J by 4 bases, with 10 bases between the two germline ends. As DNA, the CDR3 is TGTGCCAGCAGCCCTCCTAGCGCAGATACGCAGTATTTT. Translation: CASSPPSADTQYF.

This clone was observed a few times. This chain uses TRBV6-5 with TRBJ2-2; 7 bases are a match to TRBD1. Germline V gene lookup returns CDR1 MNHEY and CDR2 SVGAGI. This CDR3 is 15 amino acids long. The trim removed 5 bases at V and 6 bases at J, leaving 9 bases unmatched. The DNA for the CDR3 is TGTGCCAGCAGTCTCTGGACAGGAATAGCCGGGGAGCTGTTTTTT. Amino acids: CASSLWTGIAGELFF.

The V and J genes are TRBV11-2 and TRBJ1-5; D is possibly TRBD1 (6 bases). The CDR3 covers 14 residues. Germline loops: CDR1 SGHAT, CDR2 FQNNGV. Trimming pared 0 bases from V and 6 bases from J, leaving 9 bases between. CDR3 protein: CASSLERGGQPQHF. The CDR3 nucleotides read TGTGCCAGCAGCTTAGAGAGAGGGGGTCAGCCCCAGCATTTT. Based on the CDR3 plus reference TRBV11-2 and TRBJ1-5, the full variable domain is EAGVAQSPRYKIIEKRQSVAFWCNPISGHATLYWYQQILGQGPKLLIQFQNNGVVDDSQLPKDRFSAERLKGVDSTLKIQPAKLEDSAVYLCASSLERGGQPQHFGDGTRLSIL.

The rearrangement joins TRBV7-3 to TRBJ2-1, with 7 bases matching TRBD1. The CDR3 covers 18 residues. Germline CDR1 and CDR2: SGHTA and FQGTGA. V lost 5 bases to trimming and J lost 4 bases; unmatched junction nucleotides: 17. CDR3 nucleotide sequence: TGTGCCAGCAGCCCTAAAGGACAGGTCGGGGCCGTTTACAATGAGCAGTTCTTC. Translated: CASSPKGQVGAVYNEQFF.

V usage is TRBV19 and J usage is TRBJ1-5, with 7 bases that match TRBD1. The J segment lost 4 bases and the V segment lost 5 bases, leaving 8 bases of the junction unmatched. CDR1 and CDR2 from the germline V gene are LNHDA and SQIVND (reference sequence). The CDR3 extends over 15 amino acids. The CDR3 loop is CASSATGTENQPQHF. DNA of the CDR3: TGTGCCAGTAGTGCGACCGGGACAGAAAATCAGCCCCAGCATTTT.